Each of the 9 T cell receptor beta chains below was sequenced from the same sample in a study of shared clonotypes between healthy human individuals (dated by TCRdb to the early 2020s). Library preparation employed the immunoSEQ multiplex PCR assay. TCRdb obtained this table from immuneACCESS and retained in-frame rearrangements with V and J assigned. These tables miss some clones; where compared with another copy, unresolved V genes account for less than half of the shortfall, and the remainder is unexplained. This sample holds around 450,000 clones; 75% to 85% were observed only once. The top ten constitute about 12% of the sample. The material sequenced was PBMCs. Source of these receptors: a woman in her 40s in good health. Some clones in this sample may be carry-over from other donors' samples.

This clone was seen a few times. The gene calls are TRBV2 and TRBJ2-6, with a tentative D call TRBD1 (5 bases). V was shortened by 6 bases and J by 0 bases, with 6 bases between the two germline ends. Per the germline V gene, CDR1 is SNHLY and CDR2 is FYNNEI. The CDR3 is made up of 14 amino acids. The CDR3 loop is CASRDSSGANVLTF. The CDR3 DNA reads as TGTGCCAGCAGAGACAGCTCTGGGGCCAACGTCCTGACTTTC.

Comment on this clone: Likely a read error: the CDR3 ends without its conserved phenylalanine or tryptophan. The chain has TRBV6-1 and TRBJ1-2; D perhaps matches TRBD1 (5 bases). Germline CDR1 is MNHNS and CDR2 is SASEGT. The CDR3 totals 12 residues. Trimming left V 2 bases short and J 8 bases short, with 9 bases between. CDR3 nucleotide sequence: TGTGCCAGCAGTGAAAACAGGATCGGCTACACCCTC. It is translated as CASSENRIGYTL.

This rearrangement joins TRBV19 to TRBJ1-2; D is perhaps TRBD1 (6 bases). Trimming removed 8 bases at V and 4 bases at J, with 14 bases between. CDR1 and CDR2 from the germline V gene are LNHDA and SQIVND (reference sequence). The CDR3 loop spans 13 amino acids. The CDR3 reads CASDGGFGYGYTF. CDR3 bases: TGTGCCAGTGACGGGGGCTTTGGCTATGGCTACACCTTC.

J is TRBJ1-2 and V is TRBV18; D ambiguous. The CDR3 totals 13 residues. V was pared by 3 bases and J by 1 base, with 6 bases between. CDR1 and CDR2 from the germline V gene are KGHSH and LQKENI. DNA for the CDR3: TGTGCCAGCTCACCGGGATTTAACTATGGCTACACCTTC. It codes for CASSPGFNYGYTF.

V gene TRBV4-2 combines with J gene TRBJ1-2; D gene unclear. The CDR3 sequence is 15 residues long. Per the germline V gene, CDR1 is LGHNA and CDR2 is YNFKEQ. Trimming took 0 bases from V and 3 from J, leaving 11 bases between them. The CDR3 DNA reads TGTGCCAGCAGCCAAGAATCCGGGATTGACTATGGCTACACCTTC. Translation gives CASSQESGIDYGYTF.

The chain recombines TRBV4-2 with TRBJ1-4; tentative D call: TRBD1 (6 bases). From germline, CDR1 is LGHNA and CDR2 YNFKEQ. With 0 bases removed from V and 3 bases from J, the gap between germline ends came to 8 bases. The CDR3 spans 15 residues. The CDR3 DNA sequence: TGTGCCAGCAGCCAAGATCGGACAGCTAATGAAAAACTGTTTTTT. The encoded protein is CASSQDRTANEKLFF.

This clone was detected a few times. Other DNA sequences in this sample translate to the same CDR3. The chain carries TRBV5-1 and TRBJ2-3; D is perhaps TRBD1 (6 bases). The CDR3 is 14 amino acids. V lost 3 bases, J lost 2 bases, and 10 bases lay in between. CDR1 SGHRS and CDR2 YFSETQ come from the germline V gene. The CDR3 sequence is CASSSQGDTDTQYF. The CDR3 DNA sequence: TGCGCCAGCAGCTCACAGGGAGACACAGATACGCAGTATTTT.

V usage is TRBV7-3 and J usage is TRBJ2-1; 7 bases line up with TRBD2. With 0 bases clipped from V and 8 bases from J, the junction kept 4 bases outside the gene matches. Germline V gene sequence: CDR1 SGHTA, CDR2 FQGTGA. CDR3 size: 14 residues. CDR3 sequence (DNA): TGTGCCAGCAGCTTAACGGGCGGGAGCCATGAGCAGTTCTTC. This translates into CASSLTGGSHEQFF.

The V call is TRBV27, the J call TRBJ2-7; no clear D. Germline CDR1 is MNHEY and CDR2 is SMNVEV (reference sequence). Deletions cut 6 bases from V and 5 bases from J, with 17 bases between. The CDR3 is 14 residues long. The CDR3: CASRAGGVANEQYF. CDR3 in DNA: TGTGCCAGCAGAGCCGGTGGGGTTGCAAACGAGCAGTACTTC.